This passage covers 12 T cell receptor beta chains from one sample sequenced in a study of blood T cell repertoires in COVID-19. Sequencing used immunoSEQ multiplex PCR; TCRdb keeps in-frame clones, though not all of them. Among about 76,000 clones listed, approximately 84% were seen once. Sequencing used peripheral blood. These receptor sequences come from a man in his 60s with COVID-19, enrolled during active disease.

This clone was observed a handful of times. The genes are TRBV7-2 and TRBJ2-1; 12 nucleotides match TRBD2. Germline loops: CDR1 SGHTA, CDR2 FQGNSA. J lost 7 bases, V lost 5 bases, and 6 bases had no gene match. This CDR3 spans 15 amino acids. CDR3 sequence reads: CASSRTSGKRNEQFF. The CDR3 DNA reads as TGTGCCAGCAGCCGGACTAGCGGGAAGAGAAATGAGCAGTTCTTC.

J is TRBJ2-3 and V is TRBV19, with 10 bases matching TRBD1. V trimming: 4 bases; J trimming: 4 bases; junction bases outside the gene matches: 14. The germline gives CDR1 LNHDA, CDR2 SQIVND (reference sequence). CDR3 length: 18 amino acids. CDR3 DNA sequence: TGTGCCAGTAGTAACCGGGACAGGGGCTATCTAAGAGCAGATACGCAGTATTTT. Translating it yields CASSNRDRGYLRADTQYF.

The chain employs TRBV5-6 and TRBJ1-5; D unclear. There are 14 residues in the CDR3. Looked up from germline, CDR1 is SGHDT and CDR2 is YYEEEE. Trimming removed 0 bases at V and 6 bases at J, with 10 bases between. CDR3 nucleotides: TGTGCCAGCAGCTTGGGAATGCGGGGTCAGCCCCAGCATTTT. Translating it yields CASSLGMRGQPQHF. Filled out from reference TRBV5-6 and TRBJ1-5, the complete variable domain reads DAGVTQSPTHLIKTRGQQVTLRCSPKSGHDTVSWYQQALGQGPQFIFQYYEEEERQRGNFPDRFSGHQFPNYSSELNVNALLLGDSALYLCASSLGMRGQPQHFGDGTRLSIL.

This clone occurred once. This chain connects TRBV27 to TRBJ1-1, with 7 bases aligning to TRBD1. V shed 5 bases and J 2 bases; nucleotides not matched to a gene: 8. There are 15 residues in the CDR3. From germline, CDR1 is MNHEY and CDR2 SMNVEV (reference sequence). CDR3 DNA: TGTGCCAGCAGTCCGAGGACAGGTTTTAACACTGAAGCTTTCTTT. It specifies CASSPRTGFNTEAFF.

This clone has only a few counts. CDR3 bases: TGTGCCACCAGTGATTGGACAGCTCAGCAGTCCGAGCAGTTCTTC. Protein: CATSDWTAQQSEQFF. V gene TRBV24-1 combines with J gene TRBJ2-1, with D tentatively TRBD1 (6 bases). The CDR3 sequence is 15 residues long. Deletions cut 2 bases from V and 10 bases from J, with 17 bases between. Germline CDR1 KGHDR, CDR2 SFDVKD.

The chain employs TRBV7-3 and TRBJ2-5; weak D call: TRBD2 (6 bases). The CDR3 loop spans 13 amino acids. The V end was cut by 5 bases, the J end by 5 bases, with 12 bases between. In germline, CDR1 is SGHTA, CDR2 FQGTGA. The CDR3 here is CASSPGVAETQYF. CDR3 bases: TGTGCCAGCAGCCCGGGGGTAGCCGAGACCCAGTACTTC.

The chain combines TRBV5-1 with TRBJ1-2; 9 bases fit TRBD1. The trim removed 4 bases at V and 5 bases at J, leaving 15 bases unmatched. The V gene's germline CDR1 is SGHRS and CDR2 YFSETQ. CDR3 length: 17 residues. The CDR3 sequence: CASSGTGFASGDYGYTF. DNA for the CDR3: TGCGCCAGCAGCGGGACAGGGTTTGCATCCGGAGATTATGGCTACACCTTC.

V and J are TRBV3-1 (or the pseudogene TRBV3-2) and TRBJ2-3, with 9 bases fitting TRBD2. The CDR3 length is 16 residues. J was trimmed by 6 bases and V by 3 bases; bases with no gene match: 10. The germline V gene encodes CDR1 LGHDT and CDR2 YNNKEL (reference sequence). Written as DNA, the CDR3 is TGTGCCAGCAGCCATGATAGCGGGGGCCTTCCCGATACGCAGTATTTT. Translating gives CASSHDSGGLPDTQYF.

The genes are TRBV18 and TRBJ2-7; TRBD1 might be the D (6 bases). This CDR3 region has 15 residues. Germline V gene lookup returns CDR1 KGHSH and CDR2 LQKENI. The germline V and J ends were trimmed by 3 bases and 4 bases, with 16 bases remaining between them. The CDR3 DNA reads as TGTGCCAGCTCACCGTCGTCCGTGGGGGCTTACGAGCAGTACTTC. It encodes CASSPSSVGAYEQYF.

The V gene is TRBV27, the J gene TRBJ1-6, with TRBD1 identical over 7 bases. This CDR3 comprises 16 residues. CDR1 is MNHEY, CDR2 SMNVEV, per germline (reference sequence). Trimming removed 7 bases from V and 4 bases from J; junction bases left unmatched: 10. DNA of the CDR3: TGTGCCAGCACCGTGACAGGGCCTCAATATAATTCACCCCTCCACTTT. Amino acid sequence: CASTVTGPQYNSPLHF.

The chain combines TRBV7-6 with TRBJ1-1; D call uncertain. This CDR3 comprises 19 residues. Trimming shortened V by 5 bases and J by 0 bases, and 25 bases separated the two germline ends. Germline V CDR1 and CDR2: SGHVS, FNYEAQ. The CDR3 loop reads CASSRYSRLTDKLNTEAFF. The CDR3 coding sequence is TGTGCCAGCAGCCGCTATTCAAGGCTAACCGACAAGCTGAACACTGAAGCTTTCTTT.

The chain couples TRBV18 to TRBJ2-7, with a possible D match to TRBD1 (5 bases). V lost 3 bases to trimming and J lost 4 bases, with 16 bases between them. This CDR3 is 15 amino acids long. Germline lookup yields CDR1 KGHSH and CDR2 LQKENI. The CDR3 region has the DNA TGTGCCAGCTCACCCGCAGGGTCCGGATTATACGAGCAGTACTTC. Protein: CASSPAGSGLYEQYF.